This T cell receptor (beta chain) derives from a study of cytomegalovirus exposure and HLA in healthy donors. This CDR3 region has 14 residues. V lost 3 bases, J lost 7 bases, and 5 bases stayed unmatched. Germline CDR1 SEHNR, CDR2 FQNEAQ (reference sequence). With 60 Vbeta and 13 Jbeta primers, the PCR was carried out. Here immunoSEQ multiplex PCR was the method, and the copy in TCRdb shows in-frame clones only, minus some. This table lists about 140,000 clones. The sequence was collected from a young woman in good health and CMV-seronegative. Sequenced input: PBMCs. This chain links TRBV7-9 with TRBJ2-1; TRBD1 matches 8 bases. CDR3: CASSFGQGWNEQFF. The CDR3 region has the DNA TGTGCCAGCAGCTTTGGACAGGGTTGGAATGAGCAGTTCTTC.